Listed below are T cell receptor beta chains from one sample, sequenced in a study of blood T cells in healthy people across ages. MiXCR, applied by TCRdb to the 5' RACE reads, yields one record per CDR3 protein. The sample lists some 1 million distinct CDR3 sequences; more than 40% were seen once. Sequenced material: blood. All receptors come from a woman aged 60 to 75 in good health. Each CDR3 is given with its conserved first and last residue. D genes are given only for firm matches. Rows may omit the clone size; those that give it use once, few, many or a size class.

D	size	V	J	CDR3	DNA
NA	NA	TRBV5-1	TRBJ2-1	CVSRPDSSYNEQFF	TGCGTCAGCAGACCCGACAGCTCCTACAATGAGCAGTTCTTC
NA	NA	TRBV20-1	TRBJ2-4	CSAVRGIQYF	TGCAGTGCTGTTAGGGGGATTCAGTACTTC
NA	few	TRBV11-1	TRBJ1-2	CASSPEGQGGYTF	TGTGCCAGCAGCCCCGAAGGGCAGGGGGGCTACACCTTC
NA	NA	TRBV4-1	TRBJ2-3	CASSQDMETTDTQYF	TGCGCCAGCAGCCAAGATATGGAAACCACAGATACGCAGTATTTT
TRBD1	NA	TRBV13	TRBJ2-5	CASSLGGDRVETQYF	TGTGCCAGCAGCTTAGGAGGGGACAGGGTGGAGACCCAGTACTTC
NA	few	TRBV27	TRBJ2-2	CASSFPVTGELFF	TGTGCCAGCAGTTTCCCTGTCACCGGGGAGCTGTTTTTT
NA	NA	TRBV11-2	TRBJ2-1	CASSPATGSYNEQFF	TGTGCCAGCAGCCCAGCGACCGGCTCCTACAATGAGCAGTTCTTC
TRBD1	many	TRBV15	TRBJ1-1	CATSMRTGLNTEAFF	TGTGCCACCAGCATGAGGACAGGACTGAACACTGAAGCTTTCTTT
NA	NA	TRBV27	TRBJ2-5	CASSLARYGETQYF	TGTGCCAGCAGTCTCGCCCGCTACGGGGAGACCCAGTACTTC
TRBD1	NA	TRBV18	TRBJ2-5	CASSPPGQAGETQYF	TGTGCCAGCTCACCACCGGGACAGGCCGGAGAGACCCAGTACTTC
NA	few	TRBV29-1	TRBJ2-3	CSVEYGTDTQYF	TGCAGCGTTGAGTACGGCACAGATACGCAGTATTTT
TRBD2	NA	TRBV4-1	TRBJ2-3	CASSQAGLAGELWADTQYF	TGCGCCAGCAGCCAAGCGGGGCTAGCGGGAGAGTTATGGGCAGATACGCAGTATTTT
NA	NA	TRBV6-5	TRBJ2-3	CASSYALPLQGDTQYF	TGTGCCAGCAGTTACGCACTCCCCCTTCAAGGAGATACGCAGTATTTT
NA	NA	TRBV12-3/TRBV12-4	TRBJ2-7	CASASVGGGYEQYF	TGTGCCAGCGCCTCAGTCGGTGGGGGCTACGAGCAGTACTTC
TRBD2	few	TRBV11-2	TRBJ2-7	CASSSTWTSGRPYNEQYF	TGTGCCAGCAGCTCCACCTGGACTAGCGGGAGACCCTACAATGAGCAGTACTTC
NA	few	TRBV5-1	TRBJ2-7	CASSLDGSGYEQYF	TGCGCCAGCAGCTTGGACGGATCCGGCTACGAGCAGTACTTC
NA	NA	TRBV9	TRBJ1-1	CASSPGGGKTEAFF	TGTGCCAGCAGCCCCGGGGGGGGGAAGACTGAAGCTTTCTTT
TRBD1	NA	TRBV27	TRBJ1-1	CASRVGGLNTEAFF	TGTGCCAGCAGAGTAGGGGGCTTGAACACTGAAGCTTTCTTT
NA	NA	TRBV5-1	TRBJ2-5	CASNPRAGQETQYF	TGCGCCAGCAACCCCAGAGCGGGTCAAGAGACCCAGTACTTC
NA	NA	TRBV12-3/TRBV12-4	TRBJ1-5	CASSWVETQPQHF	TGTGCCAGCAGTTGGGTAGAGACTCAGCCCCAGCATTTT
TRBD2	NA	TRBV28	TRBJ2-3	CASSPSGDSTDTQYF	TGTGCCAGCAGCCCCAGCGGGGATAGCACAGATACGCAGTATTTT
TRBD2	NA	TRBV11-1	TRBJ2-1	CASSPAGSSGIMNEQFF	TGTGCCAGCAGCCCCGCTGGGAGTAGCGGGATCATGAATGAGCAGTTCTTC
TRBD2	NA	TRBV5-1	TRBJ2-7	CASSSTSGRVYEQYF	TGCGCCAGCAGCTCCACTAGCGGGAGGGTTTACGAGCAGTACTTC
TRBD1	few	TRBV5-1	TRBJ1-1	CASSLDRGRGGTEAFF	TGCGCCAGCAGCCTAGACAGGGGGCGCGGCGGCACTGAAGCTTTCTTT
NA	NA	TRBV29-1	TRBJ2-5	CSVEDTASQETQYF	TGCAGCGTTGAAGATACGGCAAGCCAAGAGACCCAGTACTTC
TRBD1	NA	TRBV18	TRBJ2-3	CASSPRDREGNTDTQYF	TGTGCCAGCTCACCCCGGGACAGGGAAGGTAACACAGATACGCAGTATTTT
NA	NA	TRBV12-3/TRBV12-4	TRBJ1-2	CASSLSVAGAGYTF	TGTGCCAGCAGTTTATCTGTGGCCGGGGCTGGCTACACCTTC
NA	NA	TRBV27	TRBJ2-5	CASSLYWGRVMQTQYF	TGTGCCAGCAGTTTATATTGGGGCAGGGTTATGCAGACCCAGTACTTC
TRBD2	NA	TRBV27	TRBJ2-7	CASRLGAGVFYEQYF	TGTGCCAGCAGGCTTGGAGCGGGAGTTTTCTACGAGCAGTACTTC
NA	few	TRBV20-1	TRBJ1-5	CSAQRGDSNQPQHF	TGCAGTGCTCAGCGGGGAGACAGCAATCAGCCCCAGCATTTT
NA	NA	TRBV27	TRBJ2-1	CASSLQPGYAYNEQFF	TGTGCCAGCAGTTTACAGCCGGGATACGCCTACAATGAGCAGTTCTTC
NA	NA	TRBV4-1	TRBJ2-7	CASSQPGQYEQYF	TGCGCCAGCAGCCAACCCGGACAGTACGAGCAGTACTTC
TRBD2	NA	TRBV11-2	TRBJ2-7	CASSWLAAYEQYF	TGTGCCAGCAGCTGGCTAGCGGCGTACGAGCAGTACTTC
NA	NA	TRBV15	TRBJ2-5	CATSREQGLGTQYF	TGTGCCACCAGCAGAGAACAGGGATTAGGGACCCAGTACTTC
NA	few	TRBV27	TRBJ2-5	CASSHWDKETQYF	TGTGCCAGCAGTCACTGGGACAAAGAGACCCAGTACTTC
TRBD2	NA	TRBV28	TRBJ2-1	CASSGAGGPNEQLF	TGTGCCAGCAGCGGGGCGGGAGGGCCCAATGAGCAGTTATTC
NA	few	TRBV29-1	TRBJ2-2	CSVDYGSGTGELFF	TGCAGCGTTGACTATGGAAGTGGGACCGGGGAGCTGTTTTTT
TRBD1	NA	TRBV14	TRBJ1-4	CASSQDRERVGKLFF	TGTGCCAGCAGCCAGGACAGGGAAAGGGTCGGAAAACTGTTTTTT
TRBD2	NA	TRBV20-1	TRBJ2-1	CSARGLAGNNKQFF	TGCAGTGCTAGGGGTCTAGCGGGGAACAATAAGCAGTTCTTC
NA	NA	TRBV5-1	TRBJ1-4	CASSLAGRALNEKLFF	TGCGCCAGCAGCTTGGCGGGCAGGGCTTTAAATGAAAAACTGTTTTTT
NA	few	TRBV28	TRBJ1-5	CASLQYEDQPQHF	TGTGCCAGCCTCCAGTATGAAGATCAGCCCCAGCATTTT
NA	NA	TRBV9	TRBJ1-2	CANSVGVGTDYGYTF	TGTGCCAACAGCGTAGGGGTAGGAACTGATTATGGCTACACCTTC